The rows below give T cell receptor beta chains drawn from one sample of a study of T cell repertoires in cytomegalovirus infection. TCRdb ran MiXCR on the reads and lists one entry per CDR3 protein. This table has roughly 180,000 distinct CDR3 sequences, roughly 20% appearing once. No antigens are known for them. Sequencing was performed on CD8+ T cells from cultured PBMCs, taken from culture after CMV antigen stimulation. These receptors were taken from a human donor in good health (CMV status not recorded). Some clones in this sample may be carry-over from other donors' samples. Both conserved end residues are part of each CDR3. Fields, in order: clone size, D gene, J gene, V gene, CDR3 DNA, CDR3 protein. D genes are given only for firm matches. Rows may omit the clone size; those that give it use once, few, many or a size class.

clone size: few; D gene: NA; J gene: TRBJ2-5; V gene: TRBV7-8; CDR3 DNA: TGTGCCAGCAGCTTCGCAGGCCAAGAGACCCAGTACTTC; CDR3 protein: CASSFAGQETQYF
clone size: NA; D gene: TRBD1; J gene: TRBJ1-6; V gene: TRBV7-2; CDR3 DNA: TGTGCCAGCAGCTCTCGGACAGGGGGTAATTCACCCCTCCACTTT; CDR3 protein: CASSSRTGGNSPLHF
clone size: few; D gene: TRBD1; J gene: TRBJ1-2; V gene: TRBV12-3/TRBV12-4; CDR3 DNA: TGTGCCAGCAGAGGGACAGCGGCTGGAGGCTACACCTTC; CDR3 protein: CASRGTAAGGYTF
clone size: few; D gene: NA; J gene: TRBJ2-2; V gene: TRBV6-1; CDR3 DNA: TGTGCCAGCAGTGAAGGGGCTTATCCTTCGGGCACCGGGGAGCTGTTTTTT; CDR3 protein: CASSEGAYPSGTGELFF
clone size: few; D gene: NA; J gene: TRBJ1-1; V gene: TRBV4-1; CDR3 DNA: TGCGCCAGCAGCCAAGATCCAGGGATAGGGGACACTGAAGCTTTCTTT; CDR3 protein: CASSQDPGIGDTEAFF
clone size: NA; D gene: NA; J gene: TRBJ2-7; V gene: TRBV2; CDR3 DNA: TGTGCCAGCAGGGCGGGACACGGAAAGTACGAGCAGTACTTC; CDR3 protein: CASRAGHGKYEQYF
clone size: NA; D gene: TRBD1; J gene: TRBJ1-1; V gene: TRBV6-2/TRBV6-3; CDR3 DNA: TGTGCCAGCAGTCCGGGGGCAGGGGGCGCCGTCACCGCTGAAGCTTTCTTT; CDR3 protein: CASSPGAGGAVTAEAFF
clone size: NA; D gene: NA; J gene: TRBJ2-1; V gene: TRBV19; CDR3 DNA: TGTGCCAGTAGAACCGGAGCAGGGAACAATGAGCAGTTCTTC; CDR3 protein: CASRTGAGNNEQFF
clone size: NA; D gene: TRBD1; J gene: TRBJ2-5; V gene: TRBV29-1; CDR3 DNA: TGCAGCGCGCTCAACCCCACAGGGGCAGTTGGAGAGACCCAGTACTTC; CDR3 protein: CSALNPTGAVGETQYF
clone size: NA; D gene: NA; J gene: TRBJ2-3; V gene: TRBV12-5; CDR3 DNA: TGTGCTAGTGGTGGCCCCAGAGATACGCAGTATTTT; CDR3 protein: CASGGPRDTQYF
clone size: NA; D gene: TRBD1; J gene: TRBJ2-5; V gene: TRBV6-1; CDR3 DNA: TGTGCCAGCAGTGAGCCCGGGACAGAAGAAGAGACCCAGTACTTC; CDR3 protein: CASSEPGTEEETQYF
clone size: few; D gene: TRBD2; J gene: TRBJ2-1; V gene: TRBV7-7; CDR3 DNA: TGTGCCAGCAGCATTAGCGGGGGGATCAACAATGAGCAGTTCTTC; CDR3 protein: CASSISGGINNEQFF
clone size: NA; D gene: NA; J gene: TRBJ2-4; V gene: TRBV7-8; CDR3 DNA: TGTGCCAGCAGCCTCCAGTCCCGGGGCAAAAACATTCAGTACTTC; CDR3 protein: CASSLQSRGKNIQYF
clone size: NA; D gene: NA; J gene: TRBJ1-2; V gene: TRBV27; CDR3 DNA: TGTGCCAGCAGTTTAGGCCCCTTCATGGGCTACACCTTC; CDR3 protein: CASSLGPFMGYTF
clone size: few; D gene: NA; J gene: TRBJ1-5; V gene: TRBV12-5; CDR3 DNA: TGTGCTAGTGGCCGGACCACAAATCAGCCCCAGCATTTT; CDR3 protein: CASGRTTNQPQHF
clone size: NA; D gene: NA; J gene: TRBJ1-1; V gene: TRBV7-6; CDR3 DNA: TGTGCCAGCAGCTCCCCTGGGGGCAGTTCTTACACTGAAGCTTTCTTT; CDR3 protein: CASSSPGGSSYTEAFF
clone size: NA; D gene: TRBD1; J gene: TRBJ2-1; V gene: TRBV7-9; CDR3 DNA: TGTGCCAGCAGCTTAGTCGGACAGGGGAAGTACAATGAGCAGTTCTTC; CDR3 protein: CASSLVGQGKYNEQFF